The text below deals with one T cell receptor beta chain. Authors' data handling: The authors estimated nucleated cell counts from reference gene primer amplification. Sequencing was performed with immunoSEQ multiplex PCR; in TCRdb, only in-frame clones are kept and a portion is missing. That table gives V, J and clone size, and the DNA gave D and trimming. This sample carries some 180,000 clones, 83% of them seen once, and the ten largest clones take 15% to 20%. V shed 2 bases, J shed 0 bases, and the junction held 19 bases outside the gene matches. The germline V gene encodes CDR1 MGHRA and CDR2 YSYEKL. The CDR3 extends over 21 amino acids. The data are from a study of blood T cell repertoires in COVID-19. Study summary: The origin of the acute and convalescent COVID-19 samples was the United States, Italy and Spain. Sources were T cells, B-cell-depleted T cells, or PBMCs; the material itself was cDNA or gDNA.

The receptor comes from a woman in her 70s who had recovered from COVID-19. The V gene is TRBV4-1, the J gene TRBJ2-1, with 7 bases fitting TRBD2. Sample: peripheral blood. For the CDR3, the DNA is TGCGCCAGCAGCCAACCTCCCGGCGGGGGTACTACAGCCGTCTCCTACAATGAGCAGTTCTTC. Protein: CASSQPPGGGTTAVSYNEQFF.